Listed below are T cell receptor beta chains from one sample, sequenced in a study of OX40 agonist ivuxolimab in advanced cancers. Here immunoSEQ multiplex PCR was the method, and the copy in TCRdb shows in-frame clones only, minus some. The table has about 100,000 clones, 94% seen once; the top ten hold less than 0.2%. This sample comprised CD4+ or CD8+ T cells sorted from blood, obtained in a trial of the OX40 agonist ivuxolimab. These receptors were obtained from an adult with an advanced solid tumor such as melanoma, head and neck, liver or kidney cancer. Both conserved end residues are part of each CDR3. A D gene is named only where the DNA matches it firmly. Part of the rows lack a size; the others show once, few, many or a class for expanded clones.

CDR3 DNA,CDR3 protein,V gene,clone size,J gene,D gene
TGCGCCAGCATGAAAGGGGACACTTCGTTGGAGCTGTTTTTT,CASMKGDTSLELFF,TRBV5-1,NA,TRBJ2-2,NA
TGCGCCAGCAGCTCTGGGACTAGCGGGGGGCGGACAGATACGCAGTATTTT,CASSSGTSGGRTDTQYF,TRBV5-1,once,TRBJ2-3,TRBD2
TGTGCCAGCTCACCGGGGACAGTTTCCTACGAGCAGTACTTC,CASSPGTVSYEQYF,TRBV18,NA,TRBJ2-7,TRBD1
TGCGCCAGCAGCCAAGATGGAGGGGACTGGCGGGGCGCCCATTACGAGCAGTACTTC,CASSQDGGDWRGAHYEQYF,TRBV4-1,NA,TRBJ2-7,NA
TGTGCCAGCATCCTACAGGGACGGGATTCACCCCTCCACTTT,CASILQGRDSPLHF,TRBV6-1,few,TRBJ1-6,NA
TGTGCCAGCAGTTCCCCGGCAGGGCACGGCTACACCTTC,CASSSPAGHGYTF,TRBV28,NA,TRBJ1-2,NA
TGCAGCGTTTCTGGTACCGCCTACGAGCAGTACTTC,CSVSGTAYEQYF,TRBV29-1,NA,TRBJ2-7,NA
TGTGCCAGTAAAAGAGCTGGGGGCGATGGCTACACCTTC,CASKRAGGDGYTF,TRBV19,NA,TRBJ1-2,NA
TGTGCCAGCAGACCCACTAGCGGACTACGCAATGAGCAGTTCTTC,CASRPTSGLRNEQFF,TRBV28,NA,TRBJ2-1,TRBD2
TGTGCCAGCAGCTCCCCCGGCGGCCTCTCCTACAATGAGCAGTTCTTC,CASSSPGGLSYNEQFF,TRBV11-2,few,TRBJ2-1,NA
TGTGCCAGCAGCTTGGCCGGGCAGGGTAATGAAAAACTGTTTTTT,CASSLAGQGNEKLFF,TRBV5-6,NA,TRBJ1-4,NA
TGTGCCAGCAGACCCGGGACAGGGAACGAAAAACTGTTTTTT,CASRPGTGNEKLFF,TRBV6-1,NA,TRBJ1-4,TRBD1
TGTGCCAGCAGCCTACGTAAGGGTTTTAGCGGGAGGGCCTGGGACGAGCAGTACTTC,CASSLRKGFSGRAWDEQYF,TRBV7-2,NA,TRBJ2-7,TRBD2
TGTGCCAGCAGTGAATCAGGGACTAGCGGGGGGGCCGGGGAGCTGTTTTTT,CASSESGTSGGAGELFF,TRBV25-1,NA,TRBJ2-2,TRBD2
TGTGCCAGCAGGCCGGGGCAGTCCTATGGCTACACCTTC,CASRPGQSYGYTF,TRBV2,NA,TRBJ1-2,NA
TGTGCCAGCAGTTTAGGGGGCAGCCCGAACACTGAAGCTTTCTTT,CASSLGGSPNTEAFF,TRBV28,NA,TRBJ1-1,NA
TGTGCCAGCAGTTTAGGGAGGGGCAGGCCCTATGGCTACACCTTC,CASSLGRGRPYGYTF,TRBV28,NA,TRBJ1-2,NA
TGTGCCAGCAGTCCGGGACGGGAGGACATTCAGTACTTC,CASSPGREDIQYF,TRBV5-5,NA,TRBJ2-4,TRBD2
TGTGCCAGCAGCCGACAGGAGAATGAAAAACTGTTTTTT,CASSRQENEKLFF,TRBV25-1,NA,TRBJ1-4,NA
TGTGCCAGCAGCTCGGACAGGGGGGTCGTTGAGCAGTTCTTC,CASSSDRGVVEQFF,TRBV7-9,NA,TRBJ2-1,TRBD1
TGTGCCAGCAGTAAGGAAGGGAGCTCAAGCTACGAGCAGTACTTC,CASSKEGSSSYEQYF,TRBV6-5,NA,TRBJ2-7,NA
TGTGCCAGCAGCTTTGGGGGCGAGGTTGGCTACACCTTC,CASSFGGEVGYTF,TRBV5-5,NA,TRBJ1-2,NA
TGTGCCAGCAGTTCCGGAGCAGGGTTTGAAAAACTGTTTTTT,CASSSGAGFEKLFF,TRBV28,NA,TRBJ1-4,NA
TGTGCTAGTGGTCTCCGGGCAGCTTCCTACGAGCAGTACTTC,CASGLRAASYEQYF,TRBV12-5,NA,TRBJ2-7,NA
TGTGCCAGCAGTTATGGTCGGGATCAGCCCCAGCATTTT,CASSYGRDQPQHF,TRBV6-5,NA,TRBJ1-5,NA
TGTGCCAGTAGTATTAAAAACGGACACTGGGAAACTCGTTGGACTGAAGCTTTCTTT,CASSIKNGHWETRWTEAFF,TRBV19,NA,TRBJ1-1,NA
TGTGCCAGCAGTTCCGTTCGTGGGGGGCGATACAATGAGCAGTTCTTC,CASSSVRGGRYNEQFF,TRBV27,NA,TRBJ2-1,NA
TGTGCCAGCAGCTTACAGGGTGTAGGCAATCAGCCCCAGCATTTT,CASSLQGVGNQPQHF,TRBV11-2,NA,TRBJ1-5,NA
TGTGCCAGCAGCTTATTCGACACCGGGGAGCTGTTTTTT,CASSLFDTGELFF,TRBV7-6,NA,TRBJ2-2,NA
TGTGCCAGCAGTTCCACCTTCCCGGGGACCGAGCAGTACTTC,CASSSTFPGTEQYF,TRBV6-5,NA,TRBJ2-7,NA
TGTGCCAGCAGTGTACTACTCAGCACAGATACGCAGTATTTT,CASSVLLSTDTQYF,TRBV2,NA,TRBJ2-3,NA
TGTGCCACCAGGCGACTCTTGAACACTGAAACTTTCTTT,CATRRLLNTETFF,TRBV7-9,NA,TRBJ1-1,NA
TGTGCCAGCAGCTTCCTAGCCGGGGAGCTGTTTTTT,CASSFLAGELFF,TRBV7-2,NA,TRBJ2-2,NA
TGTGCCAGCAGTGGACACAGTAACTATGGCTACACCTTC,CASSGHSNYGYTF,TRBV25-1,NA,TRBJ1-2,NA
TGTGCCAGCAGCTACACGGGACTCCTTAACTCCTACAATGAGCAGTTCTTC,CASSYTGLLNSYNEQFF,TRBV7-2,NA,TRBJ2-1,NA
TGTGCCAGCAGTACCCGGGGACAGGGGGCGCGGGCTGAAGCTTTCTTT,CASSTRGQGARAEAFF,TRBV28,NA,TRBJ1-1,TRBD1
TGTGCCAGCAGCTTAGCGCACAGCAATCAGCCCCAGCATTTT,CASSLAHSNQPQHF,TRBV7-2,NA,TRBJ1-5,NA
TGTGCCAGCAGCTGGTCCTATGGCTACACCTTC,CASSWSYGYTF,TRBV7-2,NA,TRBJ1-2,NA
TGTGCCAGCAGCCCGAAAAAGAAAACCTACAATGAGCAGTTCTTC,CASSPKKKTYNEQFF,TRBV5-6,NA,TRBJ2-1,NA
TGTGCCAGCTCACCACTTGGGACAGCTAACACCGGGGAGCTGTTTTTT,CASSPLGTANTGELFF,TRBV18,NA,TRBJ2-2,TRBD1